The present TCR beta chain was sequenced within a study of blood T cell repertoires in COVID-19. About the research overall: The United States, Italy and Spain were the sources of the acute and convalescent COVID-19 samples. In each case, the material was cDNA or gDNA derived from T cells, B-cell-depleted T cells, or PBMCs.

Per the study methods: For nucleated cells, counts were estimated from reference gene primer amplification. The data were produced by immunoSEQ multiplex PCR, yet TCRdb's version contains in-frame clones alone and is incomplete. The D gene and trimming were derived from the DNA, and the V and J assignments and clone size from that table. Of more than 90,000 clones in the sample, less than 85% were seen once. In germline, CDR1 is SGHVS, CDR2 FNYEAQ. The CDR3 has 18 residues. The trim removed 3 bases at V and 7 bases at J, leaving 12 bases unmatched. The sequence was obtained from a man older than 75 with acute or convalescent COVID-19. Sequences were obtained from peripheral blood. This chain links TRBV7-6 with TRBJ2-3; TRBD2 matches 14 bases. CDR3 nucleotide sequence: TGTGCCAGCAGCTTTGAAATTACCGGGACTAGCGGGAGTTATACGCAGTATTTT. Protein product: CASSFEITGTSGSYTQYF. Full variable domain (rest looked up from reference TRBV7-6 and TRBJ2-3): GAGVSQSPRYKVTKRGQDVALRCDPISGHVSLYWYRQALGQGPEFLTYFNYEAQQDKSGLPNDRFSAERPEGSISTLTIQRTEQRDSAMYRCASSFEITGTSGSYTQYFGPGTRLTVL.